The 9 T cell receptor beta chains below were found in one sample sequenced in a study of T cells in Graves' hyperthyroidism and ophthalmopathy. There were TCR beta CDR3 regions amplified from RNA transcripts. When the TCR CDR3 underwent first-round RT-PCR, the HTBI primer set was used. Each CDR3 protein gets one entry after TCRdb re-called the multiplex PCR reads with MiXCR. The top ten hold less than 65% of the sample, which has around 340,000 distinct CDR3 sequences, around 20% seen once. Sequenced input: blood. The receptors shown here come from a woman aged 45-65 years with Graves' hyperthyroidism.

This chain connects TRBV12-3 or TRBV12-4 to TRBJ2-7, with D tentatively TRBD1 (6 bases). The CDR3 sequence is 15 residues long. Trimming took 4 bases from V and 0 from J, leaving 13 bases between them. This CDR3 is CASSYAGTFSYEQYF. The CDR3 DNA reads as TGTGCCAGCAGTTATGCCGGGACATTCTCCTACGAGCAGTACTTC.

J is TRBJ1-2 and V is TRBV28; D unclear. The CDR3 covers 15 residues. The V gene's germline CDR1 is MDHEN and CDR2 SYDVKM. With 6 bases removed from V and 0 bases from J, the gap between germline ends came to 14 bases. CDR3 sequence reads: CASSTSDSPNYGYTF. The DNA for the CDR3 is TGTGCCAGCAGCACTTCGGATAGTCCTAACTATGGCTACACCTTC.

This chain links TRBV6-1 with TRBJ1-5; a weak D match, TRBD1 (5 bases). This CDR3 has 15 amino acids. V was trimmed by 2 bases and J by 6 bases, leaving 14 bases between them. Germline V gives CDR1 MNHNS, CDR2 SASEGT. CDR3 bases: TGTGCCAGCAGTGAATTGAGGGGCGCCCGTCAGCCCCAGCATTTT. Its translation is CASSELRGARQPQHF.

The sample holds many counts of this clonotype. V gene TRBV28 combines with J gene TRBJ2-5; 10 bases map to TRBD2. The CDR3 has 15 amino acids. Germline V gene lookup returns CDR1 MDHEN and CDR2 SYDVKM. V trimming: 3 bases; J trimming: 3 bases; junction bases outside the gene matches: 4. This CDR3 is CASSFYGTSEETQYF. The CDR3 DNA follows: TGTGCCAGCAGTTTTTACGGGACTAGCGAAGAGACCCAGTACTTC. Combining the CDR3 with reference TRBV28 and TRBJ2-5 gives the whole variable domain DVKVTQSSRYLVKRTGEKVFLECVQDMDHENMFWYRQDPGLGLRLIYFSYDVKMKEKGDIPEGYSVSREKKERFSLILESASTNQTSMYLCASSFYGTSEETQYFGPGTRLLVL.

This chain connects TRBV12-5 to TRBJ2-7, with 9 bases that match TRBD1. The trim removed 4 bases at V and 3 bases at J, leaving 10 bases unmatched. This CDR3 has 16 amino acids. Per germline, CDR1 LGHNT and CDR2 FRNRAP. CDR3 sequence (DNA): TGTGCTAGTGGTTCCACCGGGACAGGGAGAATCTACGAGCAGTACTTC. Its translation is CASGSTGTGRIYEQYF.

This clonotype showed up many times. The chain combines TRBV30 with TRBJ1-2, with 10 bases fitting TRBD1. The V gene's germline CDR1 is GTSNPN and CDR2 SVGIG (reference sequence). This CDR3 has 14 residues. V was clipped by 1 base and J by 6 bases; unmatched bases: 5. CDR3 DNA sequence: TGTGCCTGGAGTGCGGGACAGGGGACTAATGGCTACACCTTC. Translation gives CAWSAGQGTNGYTF.

The chain recombines TRBV24-1 with TRBJ2-5, with a possible D match to TRBD1 (5 bases). Trimming took off 3 bases at V and 1 base at J, with 11 bases between the two ends. The CDR3 totals 15 residues. CDR1 is KGHDR and CDR2 is SFDVKD in the germline V gene. CDR3 residues: CATSDGTGSQETQYF. CDR3 nucleotide sequence: TGTGCCACCAGTGATGGTACAGGTTCCCAAGAGACCCAGTACTTC.

This clonotype was counted at least ten times. The chain combines TRBV7-2 with TRBJ1-1, with D tentatively TRBD1 (5 bases). Germline V gene data show CDR1 as SGHTA and CDR2 as FQGNSA. CDR3 length: 13 residues. Between the trimmed V and J ends, which lost 5 bases and 0 bases, there was a span of 7 bases. The CDR3 region is CASSGHMNTEAFF. CDR3 in DNA: TGTGCCAGCAGCGGACACATGAACACTGAAGCTTTCTTT.

The chain recombines TRBV11-2 with TRBJ2-1, with 12 bases that match TRBD2. Unmatched junction bases numbered 11, after V lost 3 bases and J lost 8 bases. CDR3 length: 17 amino acids. CDR1 is SGHAT and CDR2 is FQNNGV in the germline V gene. In DNA form, the CDR3 reads TGTGCCAGCAGCTTCGGTCAAACTAGCGGGGGGTGGCATGAGCAGTTCTTC. Amino acid sequence: CASSFGQTSGGWHEQFF.